These 3 T cell receptor beta chains share one sample of origin, sequenced in a study of cytomegalovirus exposure and HLA in healthy donors. Use of 60 Vbeta and 13 Jbeta primers characterized the PCR. The repertoire was sequenced with immunoSEQ multiplex PCR; TCRdb's copy has only in-frame clones and lacks some. The table includes approximately 170,000 clones, just under 80% detected once. The sample taken for sequencing was PBMCs. The origin of the receptors is a young man in good health and CMV-seropositive.

This chain connects TRBV11-2 to TRBJ2-1, with TRBD2 identical over 9 bases. V lost 1 base, J lost 4 bases, and 2 bases stayed unmatched. This CDR3 has 15 amino acids. Germline V lookup: CDR1 SGHAT, CDR2 FQNNGV. The CDR3 bases are TGTGCCAGCAGCTTAGGACTAGCGGTTTACAATGAGCAGTTCTTC. Translation: CASSLGLAVYNEQFF.

Regarding this clone: One end of the junction does not line up with germline, which may come from a read error. The V gene is TRBV2, the J gene TRBJ1-1; TRBD1 might be the D (5 bases). The CDR3 covers 14 residues. Germline CDR1 and CDR2: SNHLY and FYNNEI. This CDR3 reads CASTTKGLKTEAFF. In DNA form, the CDR3 reads TGTGCCAGCACCACCAAGGGGTTGAAAACTGAAGCTTTCTTT.

The J gene is TRBJ1-1, the V gene TRBV4-1, with 8 nucleotides matching TRBD1. The germline V gene encodes CDR1 MGHRA and CDR2 YSYEKL. The CDR3 spans 15 residues. V lost 0 bases and J lost 5; bases outside the gene matches: 5. The CDR3 DNA follows: TGCGCCAGCAGCCAAGAAGGGACAGGTGGGACTGAAGCTTTCTTT. This gives the protein CASSQEGTGGTEAFF.